Listed below are T cell receptor beta chains from one sample, sequenced in a study of T-cell reconstitution after alpha-beta-depleted transplantation in children. Each CDR3 protein gets one entry after TCRdb re-called the PCR reads with MiXCR. The repertoire holds fewer than 550,000 distinct CDR3 sequences, about a tenth seen once, with over 4.5% in the top ten. The starting material was PBMCs from the stem cell graft donor, obtained from the stem cell graft. These receptors were taken from a human donor who donated a stem cell graft to a child with acute myeloid leukemia. The CDR3 runs from the conserved cysteine through the conserved F or W. D genes are given only for firm matches.

j_call | cdr3_length | v_call | d_call | cdr3_aa
TRBJ2-5 | 14 | TRBV20-1 | TRBD2 | CSASTTSGQETQYF
TRBJ2-7 | 16 | TRBV7-2 | TRBD2 | CASSLGSGTRIYEQYF
TRBJ1-5 | 15 | TRBV20-1 | - | CSARDGRGSAQPQHF
TRBJ1-4 | 15 | TRBV15 | - | CATSRDRTTNEKLFF
TRBJ2-1 | 17 | TRBV6-2/TRBV6-3 | TRBD2 | CASSYLTSGGSYNEQFF
TRBJ2-6 | 15 | TRBV20-1 | - | CSAIDTPSGANVLTF
TRBJ2-5 | 13 | TRBV20-1 | - | CSAAARDSETQYF
TRBJ2-3 | 13 | TRBV10-3 | - | CAISEVGADTQYF
TRBJ2-4 | 12 | TRBV29-1 | - | CSVEGQKNIQYF
TRBJ2-5 | 11 | TRBV29-1 | - | CSVREGETQYF
TRBJ1-1 | 15 | TRBV12-3/TRBV12-4 | - | CASSLAPGAHTEAFF
TRBJ2-7 | 16 | TRBV20-1 | TRBD2 | CSALLRGGLASGEQYF
TRBJ2-7 | 17 | TRBV7-9 | TRBD1 | CASSLDSTGAYLYEQYF
TRBJ1-1 | 15 | TRBV9 | TRBD1 | CASSVDPTGTGEAFF
TRBJ2-3 | 16 | TRBV6-4 | TRBD2 | CASSDTTSGSRDTQYF
TRBJ2-3 | 16 | TRBV4-1 | TRBD2 | CASSLRTSGDTDTQYF
TRBJ1-5 | 14 | TRBV29-1 | - | CSVWFPDSNQPQHF
TRBJ1-1 | 16 | TRBV7-2 | TRBD1 | CASSFRIGQGNTEAFF
TRBJ1-5 | 17 | TRBV18 | TRBD1 | CASSPREQGNSNQPQHF
TRBJ2-5 | 15 | TRBV7-7 | TRBD2 | CASSRGLASQETQYF